These T cell receptor beta chains were read from a single sample in a study of patients and donors after allogeneic stem cell transplantation. TCRdb re-called the RT-PCR reads with MiXCR, one entry per CDR3 protein. The sample consists of tens of thousands of distinct CDR3 sequences, 40% to 60% of them appearing once. Material for sequencing was blood, either unsorted or a sorted T cell fraction (not recorded which). These receptors were taken from a human donor who was either an allogeneic HSCT recipient or a stem cell or donor lymphocyte infusion donor (not recorded which). It is not recorded whose cells these are; they may come from a transplant donor. CDR3s include the opening cysteine and the closing phenylalanine or tryptophan. D genes are given only for firm matches. The size of a clone is reported for some rows only, either as once, few or many, or as a class for expanded clones.

abundance	d_gene	j_gene	v_gene	CDR3nt	CDR3aa
.	.	TRBJ1-2	TRBV6-2/TRBV6-3	TGTGCCAGCAGCTCTAACACAGGCGGCTACACCTTC	CASSSNTGGYTF
.	.	TRBJ2-1	TRBV5-1	TGCGCCAGCAGCTTGGATCATGAGCAGTTCTTC	CASSLDHEQFF
.	.	TRBJ1-3	TRBV20-1	TGCAGTGCAACAGAATTCGGAAACACCATATATTTT	CSATEFGNTIYF
.	.	TRBJ1-4	TRBV7-8	TGTGCCACCCGCTTTAACGGAGAAAAACTGTTTTTT	CATRFNGEKLFF
once	.	TRBJ1-5	TRBV12-3/TRBV12-4	TGTGCCAGCAGTCTCGACCAGGGGCAGCCCCAGCATTTT	CASSLDQGQPQHF
.	.	TRBJ1-2	TRBV20-1	TGCAGTGCTAGAGATCTAGGGACTTCCCCGAGAGGAGGCTACACCTTC	CSARDLGTSPRGGYTF
.	.	TRBJ1-1	TRBV29-1	TGCAGCGTTGTAGGCGGGAACACTGAAGCTTTCTTT	CSVVGGNTEAFF
once	TRBD2	TRBJ2-2	TRBV3-1	TGTGCCAGCAGCCCACGAAGACTAGCGGGAGCGGACACCGGGGAGCTGTTTTTT	CASSPRRLAGADTGELFF
few	.	TRBJ1-6	TRBV5-1	TGCGCCAGCAGCCTGGCAGGGAGGGGTTCACCCCTCCACTTT	CASSLAGRGSPLHF
.	.	TRBJ1-1	TRBV12-3/TRBV12-4	TGTGCCAGCAGTCCCGGTGAAGGGCCCGCTTTCTTT	CASSPGEGPAFF
.	.	TRBJ1-1	TRBV20-1	TGCAGTGCTCATAGACCCATGAACACTGAAGCTTTCTTT	CSAHRPMNTEAFF
.	.	TRBJ1-6	TRBV7-9	TGTGCCAGCAGCTTACCCTCGGCAGGGGTTAATTCACCCCTCCACTTT	CASSLPSAGVNSPLHF
.	.	TRBJ2-5	TRBV6-5	TGTGCCAGCAGTTCGGGACGCAGAGAGACCCAGTACTTC	CASSSGRRETQYF
.	.	TRBJ2-1	TRBV15	TGTGCCACCAGCAGATATCGGGCTAGCGCCTCCTACAATGAGCAGTTCTTC	CATSRYRASASYNEQFF
.	.	TRBJ1-3	TRBV7-2	TGTGCCAGCAGCTTAGCGCGGGGGGCGGGAGGAAACACCATATATTTT	CASSLARGAGGNTIYF
.	.	TRBJ2-1	TRBV11-2	TGTGCCAGCAGCTTAGCTGGAGCGGCGATTGGAGAGCAGTTCTTC	CASSLAGAAIGEQFF
.	TRBD2	TRBJ2-5	TRBV6-2/TRBV6-3	TGTGCCAGCAGTTACGTGGCTGGACTAGCGGATGAAAAGACCCAGTACTTC	CASSYVAGLADEKTQYF
once	.	TRBJ1-2	TRBV4-3	TGCGCCAGCAGCCAAGATTATGGCTTGAGTAAATGGGGCTACACCTTC	CASSQDYGLSKWGYTF
.	.	TRBJ1-1	TRBV5-6	TGTGCCAGCAGCTCCGATCAGTTTACTGAAGCTTTCTTT	CASSSDQFTEAFF
few	.	TRBJ1-4	TRBV14	TGTGCCAGCAGCCAAGTGGTAGGAGGAAAACTGTTTTTT	CASSQVVGGKLFF
.	TRBD2	TRBJ2-1	TRBV5-1	TGCGCCAGCAGCTTGGTATACGGACTAGCGTACGAGCAGTTCTTC	CASSLVYGLAYEQFF
few	.	TRBJ1-1	TRBV4-3	TGCGCCAGCAGCCAAGACCTAAAGAGGAACACTGAAGCTTTCTTT	CASSQDLKRNTEAFF
.	.	TRBJ1-2	TRBV6-5	TGTGCCAGCAGTCACCGGCTTACAGGTTCCTATGGCTACACCTTC	CASSHRLTGSYGYTF
.	.	TRBJ1-2	TRBV20-1	TGCAGTGCTAGCTCACGGACACAACGCTATGGCTACACCTTC	CSASSRTQRYGYTF
.	TRBD2	TRBJ2-4	TRBV6-5	TGTGCCAGCACCCAATGGGTAGCGGGAGAAAACATTCAGTACTTC	CASTQWVAGENIQYF
few	.	TRBJ2-1	TRBV20-1	TGCAGTGCGACCTTATGGGACTCCTACAATGAGCAGTTCTTC	CSATLWDSYNEQFF
.	.	TRBJ1-2	TRBV11-2	TGTGCCAGCAGCCCTCCTGGGACGAAGGGTGAAGTAGATGGCTACACCTTC	CASSPPGTKGEVDGYTF
.	.	TRBJ2-7	TRBV5-5	TGTGCCAGCAGCCTTCGTGGTCCTTGGACCTACGAGCAGTACTTC	CASSLRGPWTYEQYF
.	.	TRBJ2-7	TRBV10-3	TGTGCCATCAGTGACCGGGGCTACGAGCAGTACTTC	CAISDRGYEQYF
few	TRBD1	TRBJ1-6	TRBV20-1	TGCAGTGCTAGATTTGGACAGGGAGGATCACCCCTCCACTTT	CSARFGQGGSPLHF
few	.	TRBJ1-3	TRBV7-9	TGTGCCAGCAGCCAAGGGGGAAACACCATATATTTT	CASSQGGNTIYF
.	TRBD1	TRBJ1-2	TRBV27	TGTGCCAGCAGTTTATTACAGGGGAATGGCTACACCTTC	CASSLLQGNGYTF
.	.	TRBJ2-1	TRBV11-2	TGTGCCAGCAGCTTAGATGCGGGGCTAGGGCAGTTCTTC	CASSLDAGLGQFF
few	.	TRBJ1-5	TRBV3-1	TGTGCCAGCAGCCAAGCTGGGACATCTAGTAGGCCCCAGCATTTT	CASSQAGTSSRPQHF
.	.	TRBJ1-1	TRBV7-2	TGTGCCAGCAGCTTAAATTCGGTAGGAGCTGAAGCTTTCTTT	CASSLNSVGAEAFF
.	.	TRBJ2-1	TRBV10-2	TGCGCCAGCAGTGCTTGGGATCGCTCCTACAATGAGCAGTTCTTC	CASSAWDRSYNEQFF